This TCR beta chain was captured in a study of regulatory T cells in long-lasting Graves disease. Broader study findings: Patients with persistent disease showed a bias toward TRBV28, TRBJ1-2 and TRBJ2-5. Public clonotype sharing was higher in persistent than newly diagnosed patients.

As for time point: newly diagnosed GD, antithyroid drugs for less than 3 months. Following extraction of RNA from PBMCs, that RNA was used to make the TCR library. The authors diagnosed Graves' disease using American Thyroid Association guidelines. Deletions cut 7 bases from V and 5 bases from J, with 7 bases between. The CDR3 runs 11 residues. Germline CDR1 is KGHDR and CDR2 is SFDVKD. Only a few counts were recorded for this clonotype. Its target is not known. CDR3 regions were amplified by Arm-PCR using iRepertoire HTBI primers to build TCR beta libraries. Source study methods: Samples collectively showed approximately 62 TRBV and 11 to 15 TRBJ segments. TCRdb passed the multiplex PCR reads through MiXCR, listing each CDR3 protein once. Here the V and J calls rest on TCRdb's processing, not on the authors' analysis. The table has hundreds of thousands of distinct CDR3 sequences, roughly a sixth seen once.

The TCR sequence derives from a female donor with Graves disease. Here the sequenced sample was peripheral blood mononuclear cells (PBMCs), taken at new diagnosis, from a patient treated with antithyroid drugs. This chain uses TRBV24-1 with TRBJ1-1; D remains ambiguous. The CDR3: CATRRITEAFF. The CDR3 region has the DNA TGTGCCACCAGACGGATTACTGAAGCTTTCTTT.